Following are 21 T cell receptor beta chains from one sample sequenced in a study of beta chain features in type 1 diabetes. The investigators reverse transcribed all of the isolated RNA, so they sequenced expressed TCRB transcripts. Clones were sequenced by immunoSEQ multiplex PCR, and TCRdb holds only the in-frame ones, with some missing. The sample carries around 690,000 clones, around 12% recorded once. Study-wide results and limits: Patients with Type 1 diabetes showed moderately but significantly shorter TCRB CDR3s in all four CD4+ subsets.

No antigen has been assigned to these receptors. Sequenced material: naive CD4+ T cells from blood. These receptor sequences come from a man aged 25 to 40 with type 1 diabetes.

This chain uses TRBV28 with TRBJ1-6; D is unclear. Germline CDR1 and CDR2: MDHEN and SYDVKM. The CDR3 runs to 15 residues. V dropped 7 bases and J dropped 9 bases, with 19 bases sitting between them. DNA of the CDR3: TGTGCCAGCACCTCCCTGGAGGCCGGTCGTTCACCCCTCCACTTT. Residues: CASTSLEAGRSPLHF.

In this sample, this clone turned up a few times. The V and J genes are TRBV30 and TRBJ2-3; D uncertain. The V gene's germline CDR1 is GTSNPN and CDR2 SVGIG (reference sequence). V shed 4 bases and J shed 5 bases, with 7 bases lying between them. This CDR3 region has 11 residues. CDR3 DNA: TGTGCCTGGAACATAGGAGATACGCAGTATTTT. As protein: CAWNIGDTQYF.

A few counts support this clone. The chain recombines TRBV19 with TRBJ1-5; D is undetermined. The CDR3 loop spans 18 amino acids. CDR1 is LNHDA, CDR2 SQIVND, per germline (reference sequence). Deletions cut 4 bases from V and 0 bases from J, with 19 bases between. CDR3 sequence reads: CASSTSGSSSYSNQPQHF. CDR3 in DNA: TGTGCCAGTAGTACATCGGGTTCTAGTTCTTATAGCAATCAGCCCCAGCATTTT.

This clone was seen only a few times. The J gene is TRBJ1-2, the V gene TRBV14; 7 bases are a match to TRBD1. From germline, CDR1 is SGHDN and CDR2 FVKESK. There are 16 residues in the CDR3. The V and J ends lost 3 bases and 4 bases, in that order; junction bases with no gene match: 11. This CDR3 reads CASSHDEDRWGYGYTF. The CDR3 DNA sequence: TGTGCCAGCAGCCACGACGAGGACAGGTGGGGCTATGGCTACACCTTC.

The rearrangement links TRBV27 to TRBJ2-5; 8 bases are shared with TRBD2. Germline V lookup: CDR1 MNHEY, CDR2 SMNVEV (reference sequence). J was trimmed by 5 bases and V by 5 bases; bases with no gene match: 7. The CDR3 runs to 14 residues. The CDR3, as DNA: TGTGCCAGCAGTCCCCCCGGGGGGGTGGAGACCCAGTACTTC. It specifies CASSPPGGVETQYF.

The chain recombines TRBV29-1 with TRBJ2-7; 10 nucleotides agree with TRBD1. V lost 7 bases to trimming and J lost 2 bases; unmatched junction nucleotides: 5. Germline V gene lookup returns CDR1 SQVTM and CDR2 ANQGSEA. CDR3 length: 13 amino acids. DNA of the CDR3: TGCAGCGCTACCGGGACAGGGGCCTACGAGCAGTACTTC. Its protein product is CSATGTGAYEQYF.

V usage is TRBV15 and J usage is TRBJ2-1; maybe TRBD2 (6 bases). Per the germline V gene, CDR1 is LNHNV and CDR2 is YYDKDF (reference sequence). Trimming took off 0 bases at V and 0 bases at J, with 18 bases between the two ends. CDR3 size: 19 residues. CDR3 nucleotides: TGTGCCACCAGCAGAGATCGGAGGGGCGCTGCGGGCTCCTACAATGAGCAGTTCTTC. This sequence encodes CATSRDRRGAAGSYNEQFF. The full variable domain, completed using reference TRBV15 and TRBJ2-1, is DAMVIQNPRYQVTQFGKPVTLSCSQTLNHNVMYWYQQKSSQAPKLLFHYYDKDFNNEADTPDNFQSRRPNTSFCFLDIRSPGLGDTAMYLCATSRDRRGAAGSYNEQFFGPGTRLTVL.

This clone was seen a few times. The rearrangement uses TRBV5-1 and TRBJ2-1; no clear D gene. Between the trimmed V and J ends, which lost 4 bases and 0 bases, there was a span of 8 bases. Germline CDR1 and CDR2: SGHRS and YFSETQ. This CDR3 spans 14 amino acids. The CDR3 sequence is CASSDSGSYNEQFF. Here the CDR3 DNA reads TGCGCCAGCAGCGACTCCGGCTCCTACAATGAGCAGTTCTTC.

For the CDR3, the DNA is TGTGCCAGCAGCTTGGATGACGGAAACTATGGCTACACCTTC. It is translated as CASSLDDGNYGYTF. V usage is TRBV5-6 and J usage is TRBJ1-2; D gene ambiguous. The germline V and J ends were trimmed by 0 bases and 2 bases, with 8 bases remaining between them. The CDR3 extends over 14 amino acids. Germline-derived CDR1 and CDR2 are SGHDT and YYEEEE.

As to this clone: This sample also contains other DNA sequences that code for the same CDR3. J is TRBJ1-5 and V is TRBV19; 8 nucleotides match TRBD1. Germline V gene lookup returns CDR1 LNHDA and CDR2 SQIVND (reference sequence). The V gene end was trimmed by 4 bases and the J gene end by 5 bases; junction bases not matched to a gene: 1. The CDR3 is made up of 13 amino acids. This chain's CDR3 is CASSTQGDQPQHF. In nucleotides, the CDR3 is TGTGCCAGTAGTACACAGGGGGATCAGCCCCAGCATTTT.

The sample holds a few counts of this clone. V is TRBV25-1 and J is TRBJ2-2; D is perhaps TRBD1 or TRBD2 (5 bases each). Germline CDR1 reads MGHDK; CDR2 reads SYGVNS. The V end was cut by 3 bases, the J end by 4 bases, with 15 bases between. The CDR3 runs 16 residues. The CDR3 DNA follows: TGTGCCAGCAGTGACCGGGACGCCTCCTCCACCGGGGAGCTGTTTTTT. Encoded protein: CASSDRDASSTGELFF.

The V call is TRBV7-2, the J call TRBJ2-2; a possible D gene is TRBD1 (6 bases). The ends were cut back, 4 bases at V and 3 bases at J, with 9 bases in the middle. The CDR3 is 14 amino acids. Germline lookup yields CDR1 SGHTA and CDR2 FQGNSA. The CDR3 is CASSYGQHTGELFF. The CDR3 bases are TGTGCCAGCAGCTACGGACAGCACACCGGGGAGCTGTTTTTT.

This clone was counted between two and nine times. The V and J genes are TRBV18 and TRBJ2-3; the match to TRBD2 covers 8 bases. With 3 bases clipped from V and 4 bases from J, the junction kept 6 bases outside the gene matches. Germline V gives CDR1 KGHSH, CDR2 LQKENI. This CDR3 contains 15 residues. For the CDR3, the DNA is TGTGCCAGCTCACCCGGACTAGCTCACTCAGATACGCAGTATTTT. Translating gives CASSPGLAHSDTQYF. Using reference TRBV18 and TRBJ2-3 for the parts outside the CDR3, the full variable domain is NAGVMQNPRHLVRRRGQEARLRCSPMKGHSHVYWYRQLPEEGLKFMVYLQKENIIDESGMPKERFSAEFPKEGPSILRIQQVVRGDSAAYFCASSPGLAHSDTQYFGPGTRLTVL.

The chain uses TRBV7-9 and TRBJ2-5, with 8 bases lining up with TRBD1. Trimming cost V 6 bases and J 3 bases; bases outside gene matches: 6. The germline V gene encodes CDR1 SEHNR and CDR2 FQNEAQ (reference sequence). The CDR3 consists of 14 residues. The DNA of the CDR3 is TGTGCCAGCAGTTCGGGACAGGCTGAAGAGACCCAGTACTTC. It specifies CASSSGQAEETQYF.

The rearrangement joins TRBV30 to TRBJ2-7; D remains unclear. Germline loops: CDR1 GTSNPN, CDR2 SVGIG (reference sequence). This CDR3 has 14 residues. V was cut by 3 bases and J by 0 bases, with 12 bases left in between. The CDR3 protein is CAWRSQPSSYEQYF. The CDR3 coding sequence is TGTGCCTGGAGATCTCAGCCCAGCTCCTACGAGCAGTACTTC.

This chain uses TRBV4-3 with TRBJ2-7; D is unclear. Trimming took 0 bases from V and 2 from J, leaving 5 bases between them. From germline, CDR1 is LGHNA and CDR2 YSLEER. The CDR3 contains 13 residues. The CDR3 region has the DNA TGCGCCAGCAGCCAAGACGCAGCCTACGAGCAGTACTTC. It translates to CASSQDAAYEQYF.

The chain has TRBV11-1 and TRBJ2-1; 8 bases are shared with TRBD1. The CDR3 spans 13 residues. The V gene's germline CDR1 is SGHAT and CDR2 FQDESV (reference sequence). Trimming at V came to 1 base and at J to 14 bases, leaving 7 bases not matched to a gene. The CDR3 sequence: CASSLDVTGEEFF. The CDR3 region has the DNA TGTGCCAGCAGCTTAGACGTGACAGGGGAGGAGTTCTTC. The variable domain in full, with the rest retrieved from reference TRBV11-1 and TRBJ2-1, is EAEVAQSPRYKITEKSQAVAFWCDPISGHATLYWYRQILGQGPELLVQFQDESVVDDSQLPKDRFSAERLKGVDSTLKIQPAELGDSAMYLCASSLDVTGEEFFGPGTRLTVL.

This clone occurred a few times. Germline and junction disagree at one end, which may indicate a read error. The chain joins TRBV28 to TRBJ1-6; 9 bases are shared with TRBD1. The CDR3 is 13 residues long. Germline CDR1 and CDR2: MDHEN and SYDVKM. The CDR3 bases are TGTGCCAGCAGTTTTCAAGGGACAGGGACCTCGTCCTTT. Its protein product is CASSFQGTGTSSF.

This clone was found a few times. The chain couples TRBV10-3 to TRBJ1-4; D possibly corresponds to TRBD1 (5 bases). CDR3 length: 11 amino acids. CDR1 is ENHRY and CDR2 is SYGVKD in the germline V gene. Trimming cost V 0 bases and J 12 bases, with 5 bases left between them. This chain's CDR3 is CAISESGELFF. The CDR3 bases are TGTGCCATCAGTGAGTCGGGGGAACTGTTTTTT.

The chain is built from TRBV7-9 and TRBJ1-4, with D possibly matching TRBD1 (6 bases). Trimming removed 3 bases from V and 7 bases from J, with 12 bases in between. Germline lookup yields CDR1 SEHNR and CDR2 FQNEAQ (reference sequence). The CDR3 is 14 amino acids. This CDR3 is CASSFGGGSEKLFF. CDR3 bases: TGTGCCAGCAGCTTCGGGGGCGGGAGTGAAAAACTGTTTTTT.

CDR3: CASSPLRSSGELFF. The CDR3 nucleotides read TGCGCCAGCAGCCCCCTGAGATCCTCCGGGGAGCTGTTTTTT. The V and J genes are TRBV4-3 and TRBJ2-2; no clear D gene. The V end was cut by 4 bases, the J end by 6 bases, with 12 bases between. This CDR3 has 14 amino acids. The germline V gene encodes CDR1 LGHNA and CDR2 YSLEER.